The entry that follows covers one T cell receptor beta chain sequence. What it binds is unknown. The ends were cut back, 3 bases at V and 4 bases at J, with 7 bases in the middle. The CDR3 is 13 residues long. This sample is drawn from a study of Ad26.COV2.S vaccination and SARS-CoV-2 variants. Looking at the study overall: In the COV1001 trial, the donor was in the Ad26.COV2.S arm. The authors gave Ad26.COV2.S intramuscularly, either once or twice 56 days apart. Study findings and constraints: Measurement of non-spike TCR breadth gave similar results in vaccine and placebo recipients.

Assay: immunoSEQ multiplex PCR; the TCRdb copy retains only in-frame clones and omits some. The table has roughly 700,000 clones, roughly nine tenths seen once; the top ten hold nearly 1.5%. Treatment here: around 19 received Ad26.COV2.S at low or high dose, single or two shots; about 5 received placebo; per-sample allocation not given. Each sample was drawn 63 days after the first injection (of vaccine or placebo). The clonotype comes from a person aged 18-65 years who received the Ad26.COV2.S COVID-19 vaccine or a placebo. The rearrangement links TRBV12-3 or TRBV12-4 to TRBJ1-5; D call uncertain. This sample comprised peripheral blood, obtained in a trial of Ad26.COV2.S vaccine versus placebo. The DNA for the CDR3 is TGTGCCAGCAGTTTTGCGGCTAATCAGCCCCAGCATTTT. It translates to CASSFAANQPQHF.